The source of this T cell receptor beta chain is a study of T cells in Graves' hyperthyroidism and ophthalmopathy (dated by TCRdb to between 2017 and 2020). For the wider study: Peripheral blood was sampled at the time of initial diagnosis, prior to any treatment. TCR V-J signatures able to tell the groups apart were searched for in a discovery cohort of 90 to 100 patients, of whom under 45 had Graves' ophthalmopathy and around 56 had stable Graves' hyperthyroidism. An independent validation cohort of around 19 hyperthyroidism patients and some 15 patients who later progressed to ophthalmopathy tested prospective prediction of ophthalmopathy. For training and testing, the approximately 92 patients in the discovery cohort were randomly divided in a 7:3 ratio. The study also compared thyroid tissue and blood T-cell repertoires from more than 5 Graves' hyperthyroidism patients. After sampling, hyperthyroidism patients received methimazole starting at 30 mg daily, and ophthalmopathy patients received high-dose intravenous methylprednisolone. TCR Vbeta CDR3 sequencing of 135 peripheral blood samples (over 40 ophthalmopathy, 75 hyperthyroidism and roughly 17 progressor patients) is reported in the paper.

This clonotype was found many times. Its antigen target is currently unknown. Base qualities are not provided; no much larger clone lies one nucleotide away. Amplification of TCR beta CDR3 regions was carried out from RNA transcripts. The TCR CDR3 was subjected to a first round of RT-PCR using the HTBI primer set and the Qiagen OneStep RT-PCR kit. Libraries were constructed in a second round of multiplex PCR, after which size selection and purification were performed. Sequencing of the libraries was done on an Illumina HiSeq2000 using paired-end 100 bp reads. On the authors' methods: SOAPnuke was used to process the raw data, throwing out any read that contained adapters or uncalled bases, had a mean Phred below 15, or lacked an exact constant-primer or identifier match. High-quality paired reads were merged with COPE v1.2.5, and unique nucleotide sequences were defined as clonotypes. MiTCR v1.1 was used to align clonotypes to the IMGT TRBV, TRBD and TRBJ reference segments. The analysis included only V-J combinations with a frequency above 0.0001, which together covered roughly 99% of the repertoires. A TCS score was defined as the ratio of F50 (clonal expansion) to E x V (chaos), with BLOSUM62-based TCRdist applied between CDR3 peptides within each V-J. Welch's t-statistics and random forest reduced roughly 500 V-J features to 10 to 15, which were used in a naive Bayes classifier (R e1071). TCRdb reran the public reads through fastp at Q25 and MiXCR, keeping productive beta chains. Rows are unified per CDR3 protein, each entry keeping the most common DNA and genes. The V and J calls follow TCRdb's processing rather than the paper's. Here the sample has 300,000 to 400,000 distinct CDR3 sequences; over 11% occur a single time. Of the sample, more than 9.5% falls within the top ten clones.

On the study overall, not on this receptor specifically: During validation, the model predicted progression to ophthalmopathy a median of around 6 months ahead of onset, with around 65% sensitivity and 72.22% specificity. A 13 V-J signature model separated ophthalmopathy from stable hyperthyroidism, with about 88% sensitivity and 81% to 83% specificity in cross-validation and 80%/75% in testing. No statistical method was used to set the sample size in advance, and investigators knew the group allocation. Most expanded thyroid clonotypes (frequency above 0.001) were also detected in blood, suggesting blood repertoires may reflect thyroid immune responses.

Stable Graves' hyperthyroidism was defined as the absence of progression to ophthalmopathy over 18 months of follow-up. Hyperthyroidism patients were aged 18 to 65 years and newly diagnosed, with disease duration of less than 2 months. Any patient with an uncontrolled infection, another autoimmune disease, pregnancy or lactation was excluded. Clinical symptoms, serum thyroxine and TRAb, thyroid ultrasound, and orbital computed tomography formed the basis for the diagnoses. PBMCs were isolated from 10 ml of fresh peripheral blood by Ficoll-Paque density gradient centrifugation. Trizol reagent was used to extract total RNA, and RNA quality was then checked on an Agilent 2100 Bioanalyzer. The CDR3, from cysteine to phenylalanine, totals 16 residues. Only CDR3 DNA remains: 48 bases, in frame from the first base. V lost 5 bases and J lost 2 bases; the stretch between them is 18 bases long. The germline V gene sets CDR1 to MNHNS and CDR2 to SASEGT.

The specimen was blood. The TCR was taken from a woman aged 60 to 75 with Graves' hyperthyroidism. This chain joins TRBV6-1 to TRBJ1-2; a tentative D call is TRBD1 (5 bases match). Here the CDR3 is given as CASSRGLGQGNYGYTF. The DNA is TGTGCCAGCAGTAGGGGACTGGGCCAAGGGAACTATGGCTACACCTTC.